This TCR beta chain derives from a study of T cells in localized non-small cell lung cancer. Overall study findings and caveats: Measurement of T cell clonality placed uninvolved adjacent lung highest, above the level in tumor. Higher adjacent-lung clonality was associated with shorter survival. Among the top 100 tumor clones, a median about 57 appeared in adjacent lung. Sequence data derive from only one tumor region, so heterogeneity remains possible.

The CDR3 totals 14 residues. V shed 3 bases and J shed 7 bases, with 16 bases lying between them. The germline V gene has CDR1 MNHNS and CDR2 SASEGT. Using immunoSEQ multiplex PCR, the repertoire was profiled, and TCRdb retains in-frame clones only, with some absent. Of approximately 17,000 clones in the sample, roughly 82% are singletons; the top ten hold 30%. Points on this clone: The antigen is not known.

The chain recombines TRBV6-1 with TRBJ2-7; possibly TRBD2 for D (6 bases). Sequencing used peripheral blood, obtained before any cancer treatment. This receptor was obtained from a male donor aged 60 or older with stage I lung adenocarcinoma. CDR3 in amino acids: CASSDGGSREEQYF. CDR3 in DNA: TGTGCCAGCAGTGATGGGGGGAGCAGGGAAGAGCAGTACTTC.